This T cell receptor beta chain was recovered during a study of CD8+ T cells in alopecia areata. V was cut by 2 bases and J by 2 bases, with 8 bases left in between. Germline V gene lookup returns CDR1 SGHAT and CDR2 FQNNGV. The CDR3 runs 14 residues. This clone has a handful of counts. Extracted from the samples, RNA was reverse transcribed into cDNA to serve as the sequencing template. Clones were sequenced by immunoSEQ multiplex PCR, and TCRdb holds only the in-frame ones, with some missing. The table records some 130,000 clones, 49% of them present only once. The chain is built from TRBV11-2 and TRBJ2-3; a weak D match, TRBD2 (5 bases). The source material was CD8+ T cells sorted from blood, sampled at week 0. This TCR was sampled from a human donor with alopecia areata. The CDR3 nucleotides are TGTGCCAGCAGCTTACCGGGGTTCACAGATACGCAGTATTTT. Residues: CASSLPGFTDTQYF.